A single count supports the clone carrying this T cell receptor beta chain. The data derive from a study of neoadjuvant nivolumab and ipilimumab in lung cancer. The CDR3 consists of 18 residues. CDR1 is MDHEN and CDR2 is SYDVKM in the germline V gene. V lost 2 bases, J lost 5 bases, and 15 bases stayed unmatched. Libraries were prepared by immunoSEQ multiplex PCR; TCRdb keeps only in-frame clonotypes and omits some of them. The data contain thousands of clones, just over 85% of them singletons. This sequence originates from an adult with non-small cell lung cancer. The V and J genes are TRBV28 and TRBJ2-5; TRBD2 matches at 9 bases. Sequences were derived from tumor tissue, sampled after neoadjuvant nivolumab, alone or with ipilimumab, at or shortly before surgery. The CDR3 sequence is CASSLPLWGSGSGETQYF. CDR3 DNA: TGTGCCAGCAGTTTACCCCTCTGGGGTAGCGGGAGCGGTGAGACCCAGTACTTC.